One sample yielded the 15 T cell receptor beta chains listed below, sequenced in a study of blood T cell repertoires in COVID-19. Profiled with immunoSEQ multiplex PCR; TCRdb holds only in-frame clones, not every one. Of 450,000 to 500,000 clones in the sample, 70% to 90% are singletons; the top ten hold about 3.2%. The sequencing input was peripheral blood. The receptors stem from a human donor in a cohort sampled during active COVID-19.

Of note for this clone: Mismatch with germline at one junction end may stem from a read error. This chain uses TRBV7-7 with TRBJ1-2; a possible D gene is TRBD1 (6 bases). The CDR3 loop spans 14 amino acids. The germline V gene encodes CDR1 SSHAT and CDR2 FNYEAQ (reference sequence). The CDR3 region is CASSPQVGGESYTF. CDR3 sequence (DNA): TGTGCTAGCAGCCCCCAGGTAGGGGGAGAGAGCTACACCTTC.

The chain employs TRBV7-2 and TRBJ1-3, with a possible D match to TRBD1 (6 bases). The CDR3 is made up of 18 amino acids. Germline CDR1 is SGHTA and CDR2 is FQGNSA. V lost 1 base and J 0 bases, leaving 16 bases between the germline ends. The CDR3 DNA sequence: TGTGCCAGCAGCTTAGAATCCGCAGGGGCCGCCTCTGGAAACACCATATATTTT. Encoded protein: CASSLESAGAASGNTIYF.

In its sample, this clone was seen a few times. This chain links TRBV19 with TRBJ1-6; no reliable D call. The CDR3 sequence is 13 residues long. V lost 7 bases and J 7 bases, leaving 11 bases between the germline ends. Germline V gives CDR1 LNHDA, CDR2 SQIVND (reference sequence). CDR3 loop: CASKNKSNSPLHF. The CDR3 nucleotides read TGTGCCAGTAAGAACAAATCAAATTCACCCCTCCACTTT.

The chain employs TRBV20-1 and TRBJ2-5; TRBD2 matches 8 bases. The CDR3 length is 13 residues. Germline V gene data show CDR1 as DFQATT and CDR2 as SNEGSKA (reference sequence). Trimming removed 3 bases from V and 5 bases from J; junction bases left unmatched: 5. CDR3 in amino acids: CSASGREGETQYF. The CDR3 coding sequence is TGCAGTGCTAGTGGTCGGGAGGGCGAGACCCAGTACTTC.

This clone was detected a few times. This chain connects TRBV11-2 to TRBJ1-2; no reliable D call. V lost 1 base to trimming and J lost 8 bases, with 8 bases between them. The V gene's germline CDR1 is SGHAT and CDR2 FQNNGV. CDR3 length equals 12 residues. The CDR3 region has the DNA TGTGCCAGCAGCTTAGGGCGGCGGGGCTACACCTTC. This codes for CASSLGRRGYTF.

There are a few counts of this clone. The V and J genes are TRBV19 and TRBJ1-6; 7 bases map to TRBD1. J gave up 7 bases and V 7 bases, and 7 bases lay outside the gene matches. Germline V gives CDR1 LNHDA, CDR2 SQIVND (reference sequence). The CDR3 is 14 amino acids. The CDR3 loop is CASKFLDRNSPLHF. The CDR3 DNA reads TGTGCCAGTAAATTCCTGGACAGGAATTCACCCCTCCACTTT.

This chain joins TRBV5-1 and TRBJ1-1; D gene unclear. This CDR3 is built from 15 residues. V gave up 0 bases and J gave up 3 bases, with 12 bases separating them. Germline lookup yields CDR1 SGHRS and CDR2 YFSETQ. Written as DNA, the CDR3 is TGCGCCAGCAGCTTGGTGGGAGGTACTTACACTGAAGCTTTCTTT. Translation gives CASSLVGGTYTEAFF.

This chain joins TRBV18 and TRBJ1-1; D ambiguous. V was clipped by 3 bases and J by 0 bases, with 11 bases between them. CDR3 size: 15 residues. CDR1 and CDR2 (germline): KGHSH, LQKENI. The CDR3 protein is CASSPPLALNTEAFF. For the CDR3, the DNA is TGTGCCAGCTCACCGCCCCTGGCCCTGAACACTGAAGCTTTCTTT.

The table lists this clone with many counts. The chain employs TRBV5-1 and TRBJ1-1, with a possible D match to TRBD1 (6 bases). Trimming removed 0 bases at V and 12 bases at J, with 9 bases between. Germline V CDR1 and CDR2: SGHRS, YFSETQ. The CDR3 is 11 residues long. CDR3 region: CASSLGTETFF. CDR3 in DNA: TGCGCCAGCAGCTTGGGGACAGAGACTTTCTTT.

This clone has a count of ten or more. The chain couples TRBV20-1 to TRBJ2-1, with D unclear. The germline V and J ends were trimmed by 3 bases and 7 bases, with 7 bases remaining between them. This CDR3 contains 11 residues. In germline, CDR1 is DFQATT, CDR2 SNEGSKA (reference sequence). The chain's CDR3 is CSASEANEQFF. The CDR3, as DNA: TGCAGTGCTAGCGAAGCAAATGAGCAGTTCTTC.

The V and J genes are TRBV30 and TRBJ1-1; 9 positions match TRBD1. Germline V gene lookup returns CDR1 GTSNPN and CDR2 SVGIG (reference sequence). CDR3 length: 15 amino acids. The V gene end was trimmed by 4 bases and the J gene end by 5 bases; junction bases not matched to a gene: 11. The CDR3 sequence: CAWTLPDRGRTEAFF. The CDR3 DNA sequence: TGTGCCTGGACTCTCCCGGACAGGGGAAGGACTGAAGCTTTCTTT.

The chain links TRBV5-6 to TRBJ1-2, with 7 bases matching TRBD1. Germline V gene lookup returns CDR1 SGHDT and CDR2 YYEEEE. The CDR3 runs 15 residues. Unmatched junction bases numbered 6, after V lost 0 bases and J lost 4 bases. In DNA form, the CDR3 reads TGTGCCAGCAGCTTGGGGGCAGGGGGGCTCTATGGCTACACCTTC. Protein product: CASSLGAGGLYGYTF. Based on the CDR3 plus reference TRBV5-6 and TRBJ1-2, the full variable domain is DAGVTQSPTHLIKTRGQQVTLRCSPKSGHDTVSWYQQALGQGPQFIFQYYEEEERQRGNFPDRFSGHQFPNYSSELNVNALLLGDSALYLCASSLGAGGLYGYTFGSGTRLTVV.

Concerning this clone: This CDR3 is also generated by other DNA sequences in the sample. The rearrangement joins TRBV29-1 to TRBJ2-7, with 9 nucleotides matching TRBD1. Looked up from germline, CDR1 is SQVTM and CDR2 is ANQGSEA. This CDR3 comprises 13 residues. The V gene end was trimmed by 4 bases and the J gene end by 4 bases; junction bases not matched to a gene: 5. In nucleotides, the CDR3 is TGCAGCGTTGGGGGGACAGGGACTTACGAGCAGTACTTC. Its protein is CSVGGTGTYEQYF.

Written as DNA, the CDR3 is TGTGCCAGCACACGGAGTGGGAACACTGAAGCTTTCTTT. Protein product: CASTRSGNTEAFF. V gene TRBV2 combines with J gene TRBJ1-1, with D unclear. The V gene lost 7 bases and the J gene lost 1 base, with 10 bases spanning the gap. The CDR3 has 13 amino acids. Germline CDR1 is SNHLY and CDR2 is FYNNEI.

The CDR3: CASSIAGRRASGYQETQYF. The CDR3 DNA reads as TGTGCCAGTAGTATAGCTGGGAGGAGGGCTAGCGGGTACCAAGAGACCCAGTACTTC. This sequence joins TRBV19 and TRBJ2-5; 8 nucleotides align to TRBD2. The germline CDR1 and CDR2 sequences are LNHDA and SQIVND (reference sequence). The CDR3 spans 19 residues. V lost 1 base to trimming and J lost 0 bases; unmatched junction nucleotides: 13.